This record looks at one T cell receptor (beta chain) sequence and its context. Its antigen is currently unknown. The CDR3 extends over 13 amino acids. The trim removed 3 bases at V and 6 bases at J, leaving 1 base unmatched. CDR1 and CDR2 from the germline V gene are SGHRS and YFSETQ. MiXCR, run by TCRdb on the 5' RACE reads, gives a single entry per CDR3 protein. The sample has just under 650,000 distinct CDR3 sequences, just over 7% seen once. The data belong to a study of identical twins. Findings and caveats of the study: There was more out-of-frame TCR alpha sharing in monozygotic twins than models estimated. Beta out-of-frame twin sharing showed a weaker excess.

The same specimen was also included in a second study, on yellow fever vaccine responses in identical twins.

This receptor was obtained from a woman aged 18-35 years in good health. The rearrangement uses TRBV5-1 and TRBJ2-2, with 8 bases lining up with TRBD2. The sample was PBMCs. The CDR3 sequence is CASSYSGAGELFF. The CDR3 region has the DNA TGCGCCAGCAGCTATAGCGGGGCCGGGGAGCTGTTTTTT.